The TCR beta chain described here comes from a study of OX40 agonist ivuxolimab in advanced cancers. Study results and caveats: CD4+ and CD8+ blood T cells expanded clonally by week 6 at 0.1 to 3.0 mg/kg.

V lost 2 bases and J 3 bases, leaving 6 bases between the germline ends. The length of the CDR3 is 13 residues. Germline values: CDR1 SGHDT, CDR2 YYEEEE. The protocol was immunoSEQ multiplex PCR, while the TCRdb copy is restricted to in-frame clones and leaves out a portion. This table has tens of thousands of clones, about 89% appearing once. As concerns this clone: Its cognate antigen is unknown.

Prior autoimmune disease or systemic immunosuppression barred patients. The chain carries TRBV5-6 and TRBJ1-5; the D is unclear. The sequencing here drew on CD4+ or CD8+ T cells sorted from blood, taken in a trial of the OX40 agonist ivuxolimab. The source is an adult with an advanced solid tumor such as melanoma, head and neck, liver or kidney cancer. DNA of the CDR3: TGTGCCAGCAGCTTAGGACCCAATCAGCCCCAGCATTTT. Amino acid sequence: CASSLGPNQPQHF.